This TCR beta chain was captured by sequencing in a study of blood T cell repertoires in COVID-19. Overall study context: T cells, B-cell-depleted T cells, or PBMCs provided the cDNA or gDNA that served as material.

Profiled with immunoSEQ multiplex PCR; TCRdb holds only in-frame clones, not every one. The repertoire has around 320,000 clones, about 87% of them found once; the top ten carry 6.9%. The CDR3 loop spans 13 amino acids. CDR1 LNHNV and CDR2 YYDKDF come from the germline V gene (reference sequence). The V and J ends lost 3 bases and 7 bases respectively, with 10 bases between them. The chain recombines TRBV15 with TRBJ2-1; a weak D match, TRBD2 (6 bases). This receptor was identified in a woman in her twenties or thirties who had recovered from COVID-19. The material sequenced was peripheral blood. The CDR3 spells CATSSRLVNEQFF. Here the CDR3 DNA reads TGTGCCACCAGCAGTCGACTAGTGAATGAGCAGTTCTTC.